The clone carrying this T cell receptor (beta chain) was seen once. As yet, its antigen is unknown. All the patients suffered relapse after autologous stem cell transplantation, and brentuximab vedotin exposure differed. The germline V gene encodes CDR1 MNHNS and CDR2 SASEGT. The CDR3 is 14 residues long. Trimming shortened V by 6 bases and J by 5 bases, and 16 bases separated the two germline ends. These data originate in a study of PD-1 blockade in classical Hodgkin lymphoma. In the study overall: The nivolumab dose that patients received was 3 mg/kg, given intravenously every 2 weeks.

Regarding the study as a whole: Baseline diversity was lower in partial responders and progressors than complete responders.

Sequenced by immunoSEQ multiplex PCR; TCRdb stores in-frame clones only, minus some. The repertoire consists of around 46,000 clones, with around 80% occurring once and the leading ten covering 22%. J is TRBJ2-5 and V is TRBV6-1, with D perhaps matching TRBD2 (5 bases). This receptor was taken from a human donor with classical Hodgkin lymphoma. Sequenced here: peripheral blood mononuclear cells (PBMCs), sampled before the second cycle of nivolumab. The CDR3 region has the DNA TGTGCCAGCAGAACTCTAGCTCTATCGGAGACCCAGTACTTC. Translation gives CASRTLALSETQYF.